A selection of T cell receptor beta chains follows, all from one sample in a study of cytomegalovirus exposure and HLA in healthy donors. Profiled with immunoSEQ multiplex PCR; TCRdb holds only in-frame clones, not every one. The sample has about 62,000 clones, roughly 94% seen once; the top ten hold about 6.5%. Sequenced sample: PBMCs. All receptors derive from a woman aged 18-29 years in good health and CMV-seropositive. CDR3s include the opening cysteine and the closing phenylalanine or tryptophan. The D gene is left open where the match is weak. Rows may omit the clone size; those that give it use once, few, many or a size class.

clone size | J gene | V gene | D gene | CDR3 protein | CDR3 DNA
- | TRBJ2-3 | TRBV27 | - | CASSSLPVDTQYF | TGTGCCAGCAGTTCGCTACCTGTGGATACGCAGTATTTT
- | TRBJ2-2 | TRBV7-7 | TRBD1 | CASKTGTDNTGELFF | TGTGCTAGCAAAACCGGGACAGATAACACCGGGGAGCTGTTTTTT
- | TRBJ2-7 | TRBV2 | - | CASSYYYEQYF | TGTGCCAGCAGTTACTACTACGAGCAGTACTTC
- | TRBJ2-7 | TRBV7-9 | TRBD2 | CASTRLADSYEQYF | TGTGCCAGCACCCGCCTAGCGGATTCCTACGAGCAGTACTTC
- | TRBJ2-5 | TRBV29-1 | - | CSVVLRGGSQETQYF | TGCAGCGTTGTTTTAAGGGGGGGGAGCCAAGAGACCCAGTACTTC
- | TRBJ2-6 | TRBV4-1 | - | CASSQDIRGAGANVLTF | TGCGCCAGCAGCCAAGATATAAGAGGCGCTGGGGCCAACGTCCTGACTTTC
- | TRBJ2-3 | TRBV27 | - | CASSLSGTGGTQYF | TGTGCCAGCAGTTTATCCGGGACTGGGGGTACGCAGTATTTT
- | TRBJ2-7 | TRBV10-3 | - | CATQPAAGAPYEQYF | TGTGCCACCCAACCGGCGGCGGGGGCTCCCTACGAGCAGTACTTC
- | TRBJ2-2 | TRBV28 | - | CASGEAPNTGELFF | TGTGCCAGCGGTGAGGCCCCGAACACCGGGGAGCTGTTTTTT
- | TRBJ2-5 | TRBV27 | TRBD1 | CASSLTGYQETQYF | TGTGCCAGCAGCCTGACAGGGTACCAAGAGACCCAGTACTTC
- | TRBJ1-2 | TRBV27 | TRBD1 | CASSLGGQAQANYGYTF | TGTGCCAGCAGTTTAGGGGGACAGGCTCAAGCTAACTATGGCTACACCTTC
- | TRBJ1-1 | TRBV7-9 | - | CASSFVNTEAFF | TGTGCCAGCAGCTTCGTGAACACTGAAGCTTTCTTT
- | TRBJ1-2 | TRBV7-9 | TRBD1 | CASSHRQAGGGYTF | TGTGCCAGCAGCCACCGACAGGCAGGGGGTGGCTACACCTTC
- | TRBJ1-4 | TRBV7-9 | TRBD1 | CASSSSGGATNEKLFF | TGTGCCAGCAGCTCTTCAGGGGGCGCGACTAATGAAAAACTGTTTTTT
- | TRBJ2-1 | TRBV7-2 | TRBD1 | CASSQQGSTYNEQFF | TGTGCCAGCAGTCAACAGGGGAGTACCTACAATGAGCAGTTCTTC
- | TRBJ2-7 | TRBV30 | - | CAWSETKSYEQYF | TGTGCCTGGAGTGAGACTAAATCCTACGAGCAGTACTTC
- | TRBJ1-2 | TRBV10-3 | - | CAISERTLNYGYTF | TGTGCCATCAGTGAACGTACTCTTAACTATGGCTACACCTTC
- | TRBJ1-2 | TRBV7-3 | TRBD1 | CASSSSNDRGLRGYTF | TGTGCCAGCAGCTCCTCCAATGACAGGGGGCTCCGAGGCTACACCTTC
- | TRBJ1-2 | TRBV28 | - | CASRSDSYGYTF | TGTGCCAGCAGGTCTGACAGCTATGGCTACACCTTC
- | TRBJ2-1 | TRBV11-3 | - | CASSLSRAGLGEQFF | TGTGCCAGCAGCTTAAGCAGGGCAGGGTTGGGGGAGCAGTTCTTC
- | TRBJ2-7 | TRBV4-3 | TRBD2 | CASSWSGGSYEQYF | TGCGCCAGCAGCTGGTCGGGGGGATCCTACGAGCAGTACTTC
- | TRBJ1-6 | TRBV27 | TRBD1 | CASSLRQGNSPLHF | TGTGCCAGCAGTCTACGACAGGGAAATTCACCCCTCCACTTT
- | TRBJ1-2 | TRBV7-9 | - | CASSRGDGNYGYTF | TGTGCCAGCAGCCGCGGTGACGGTAACTATGGCTACACCTTC
- | TRBJ2-3 | TRBV28 | TRBD2 | CASSISGYTQYF | TGTGCCAGCTCCATTAGCGGGTATACGCAGTATTTT
- | TRBJ1-2 | TRBV5-1 | TRBD1 | CASSLHPDRGYGYTF | TGCGCCAGCAGCTTACACCCGGACAGGGGCTATGGCTACACCTTC
- | TRBJ1-1 | TRBV20-1 | - | CSARNITEAFF | TGCAGTGCTAGAAACATCACTGAAGCTTTCTTT
- | TRBJ2-7 | TRBV5-1 | TRBD1 | CASSVRDRVYEQYF | TGCGCCAGCAGCGTCCGGGACAGGGTGTACGAGCAGTACTTC
- | TRBJ1-1 | TRBV6-5 | - | CASSYSSRGEAFF | TGTGCCAGCAGTTACTCTAGCAGGGGCGAAGCTTTCTTT
- | TRBJ1-1 | TRBV30 | - | CAWKPRLNTEAFF | TGTGCCTGGAAACCTAGACTAAACACTGAAGCTTTCTTT
- | TRBJ1-5 | TRBV4-1 | - | CASSQVLGAHSNQPQHF | TGCGCCAGCAGCCAAGTTCTGGGGGCCCATAGCAATCAGCCCCAGCATTTT
- | TRBJ1-5 | TRBV11-2 | - | CASSRNRDSNQPQHF | TGTGCCAGCAGCCGGAACAGGGATAGCAATCAGCCCCAGCATTTT
- | TRBJ2-5 | TRBV11-3 | TRBD2 | CASSHGTSASEETQYF | TGTGCCAGCAGCCATGGGACTAGCGCGTCGGAGGAGACCCAGTACTTC
- | TRBJ2-5 | TRBV11-2 | TRBD2 | CASSPDGGDEETQYF | TGTGCCAGCAGCCCTGACGGGGGGGACGAAGAGACCCAGTACTTC
once | TRBJ2-1 | TRBV27 | TRBD2 | CASSPRLAGGPFVFF | TGTGCCAGCAGTCCGAGACTAGCGGGAGGGCCTTTTGTATTCTTC
- | TRBJ2-3 | TRBV29-1 | - | CSVLLTDTQYF | TGCAGCGTTCTTCTCACAGATACGCAGTATTTT
- | TRBJ2-7 | TRBV11-2 | TRBD2 | CASSLTSGVYEQYF | TGTGCCAGCAGCTTAACTAGCGGGGTTTACGAGCAGTACTTC
- | TRBJ2-7 | TRBV11-1 | - | CASSASQRSSYEQYF | TGTGCCAGCAGCGCATCCCAGCGGAGCTCCTACGAGCAGTACTTC
- | TRBJ1-5 | TRBV27 | - | CASSLSQAKGQPQHF | TGTGCCAGCAGTTTATCACAGGCAAAGGGTCAGCCCCAGCATTTT
- | TRBJ1-2 | TRBV27 | - | CASSPSREGAGAF | TGTGCCAGCAGTCCATCTCGGGAGGGCGCAGGCGCCTTC
- | TRBJ1-4 | TRBV9 | - | CASTGPGPDEKLFF | TGTGCCAGCACAGGCCCAGGCCCGGATGAAAAACTGTTTTTT
- | TRBJ1-1 | TRBV11-1 | - | CASRADNWSIEAFF | TGTGCCAGCAGGGCGGACAATTGGAGCATTGAAGCTTTCTTT
- | TRBJ1-1 | TRBV6-6 | - | CASSYVRETEAFF | TGTGCCAGCAGTTACGTTCGAGAGACTGAAGCTTTCTTT